These 27 T cell receptor beta chains originate from one sample sequenced in a study of T-cell reconstitution after alpha-beta-depleted transplantation in children. TCRbeta library construction was performed incorporating unique molecular identifiers. TCRdb re-analysed the PCR reads in MiXCR, keeping a single row per CDR3 protein. In the table there are under 750,000 distinct CDR3 sequences, 23% of which are singletons. Sample: PBMCs, mostly from graft donor cells, taken 360 days after TCRalphabeta/CD19-depleted stem cell transplant. These receptors were collected from a boy younger than two who had a stem cell transplant for acute myeloid leukemia, so the T cells may come from the graft donor.

Only a few counts were recorded for this clonotype. The chain is built from TRBV12-3 or TRBV12-4 and TRBJ2-3; TRBD2 matches 11 bases. This CDR3 spans 16 amino acids. V lost 1 base to trimming and J lost 6 bases; unmatched junction nucleotides: 6. CDR3 loop: CASSLGASGGLDTQYF. In nucleotides, the CDR3 is TGTGCCAGCAGTTTAGGGGCTAGCGGGGGGTTGGATACGCAGTATTTT.

This clonotype showed up just a few times. The genes are TRBV12-3 or TRBV12-4 and TRBJ2-5; 8 bases are a match to TRBD1. The V segment lost 6 bases and the J segment 2 bases; nucleotides outside the gene matches: 8. CDR3 length: 15 amino acids. CDR3 nucleotide sequence: TGTGCCAGCAGCCTCCCAGGGGGCGAGCAAGAGACCCAGTACTTC. Residues: CASSLPGGEQETQYF.

Ten or more counts support this clonotype. V is TRBV11-3 and J is TRBJ2-1; D is perhaps TRBD2 (7 bases). V shed 1 base and J shed 7 bases, with 14 bases lying between them. CDR3 length equals 15 residues. Germline CDR1 and CDR2: SGHNT and YENEEA. The CDR3 sequence: CASSLGGGVINEQFF. The CDR3 DNA reads as TGTGCCAGCAGCTTAGGAGGGGGGGTGATAAATGAGCAGTTCTTC.

This clonotype occurred many times. The genes are TRBV5-1 and TRBJ2-7; D gene unclear. CDR1 and CDR2 from the germline V gene are SGHRS and YFSETQ. CDR3 length: 15 amino acids. V lost 0 bases, J lost 6 bases, and 16 bases lay in between. CDR3 sequence: CASSLAGNKIAEQYF. The CDR3 nucleotides are TGCGCCAGCAGCTTGGCCGGCAACAAAATAGCCGAGCAGTACTTC.

The chain employs TRBV12-5 and TRBJ2-1, with D maybe TRBD2 (5 bases). V lost 1 base to trimming and J lost 0 bases, with 16 bases between them. This CDR3 has 18 residues. From germline, CDR1 is LGHNT and CDR2 FRNRAP. CDR3 loop: CASGLGLGLQSSYNEQFF. The CDR3 DNA sequence: TGTGCTAGTGGTTTGGGCCTTGGACTCCAGAGCTCCTACAATGAGCAGTTCTTC.

The CDR3 reads CASIMGRSSYNEQFF. CDR3 coding DNA: TGTGCCAGCATTATGGGGAGGAGCTCCTACAATGAGCAGTTCTTC. V gene TRBV6-5 combines with J gene TRBJ2-1, with a tentative D call TRBD2 (6 bases). Germline V CDR1 and CDR2: MNHEY, SVGAGI. CDR3 length: 15 residues. Trimming pared 7 bases from V and 0 bases from J, leaving 13 bases between.

About this clonotype itself: Compared with germline, one end of the junction differs, possibly owing to a read error. The rearrangement uses TRBV5-6 and TRBJ2-3; D remains ambiguous. The germline gives CDR1 SGHDT, CDR2 YYEEEE. This CDR3 region has 14 residues. The CDR3 is CAISSGLADSEQYF. The CDR3 DNA reads as TGTGCCATCAGCTCCGGGCTCGCGGATTCTGAGCAGTATTTT. The full variable domain, with the rest looked up from reference TRBV5-6 and TRBJ2-3, is DAGVTQSPTHLIKTRGQQVTLRCSPKSGHDTVSWYQQALGQGPQFIFQYYEEEERQRGNFPDRFSGHQFPNYSSELNVNALLLGDSALYLCAISSGLADSEQYFGPGTRLTVL.

This clonotype was counted a single time. This chain joins TRBV4-3 and TRBJ2-7; D unclear. Trimming cost V 4 bases and J 7 bases, with 14 bases left between them. This CDR3 is built from 13 residues. Germline CDR1 and CDR2: LGHNA and YSLEER. The CDR3, as DNA: TGCGCCAGCAGCCGAACGACCGCTCTTGAGCAGTACTTC. Its translation: CASSRTTALEQYF.

This chain links TRBV29-1 with TRBJ2-4; perhaps TRBD1 as D (5 bases). Trimming took 4 bases from V and 8 from J, leaving 18 bases between them. The CDR3 consists of 14 residues. CDR1 and CDR2 from the germline V gene are SQVTM and ANQGSEA. CDR3 nucleotide sequence: TGCAGCGTTGGTATTGTAGGGGTTCCCGACATTCAGTACTTC. This gives the protein CSVGIVGVPDIQYF.

This clonotype was found a few times. V and J are TRBV12-3 or TRBV12-4 and TRBJ1-2; 8 nucleotides align to TRBD1. The CDR3 is made up of 19 amino acids. V dropped 5 bases and J dropped 4; count of bases not matched to a gene: 21. CDR3 amino acids: CASSQLGQGREEERYGYTF. The CDR3 bases are TGTGCCAGCAGTCAACTCGGACAGGGAAGAGAAGAAGAACGCTATGGCTACACCTTC.

J is TRBJ2-3 and V is TRBV28; 11 bases agree with TRBD2. V was pared by 2 bases and J by 5 bases, with 9 bases of the junction left unmatched. CDR3 length: 17 amino acids. The germline V gene has CDR1 MDHEN and CDR2 SYDVKM. CDR3 coding DNA: TGTGCCAGCAGTTTAGGCCAAATAGCGGGGGGGATAGATACGCAGTATTTT. Protein: CASSLGQIAGGIDTQYF.

The chain links TRBV29-1 to TRBJ2-7, with 11 bases aligning to TRBD1. CDR3 length: 13 amino acids. The J segment lost 2 bases and the V segment lost 5 bases, leaving 2 bases of the junction unmatched. Germline CDR1 and CDR2: SQVTM and ANQGSEA. CDR3 in DNA: TGCAGCGTTTCGGGACAGGGGGCCTACGAGCAGTACTTC. Translating it yields CSVSGQGAYEQYF.

This chain uses TRBV19 with TRBJ1-3, with D hard to call. The ends were cut back, 9 bases at V and 0 bases at J, with 15 bases in the middle. This CDR3 has 15 amino acids. Germline CDR1 and CDR2: LNHDA and SQIVND (reference sequence). The CDR3 loop reads CASTRTGYSGNTIYF. The CDR3 DNA reads as TGTGCCAGCACTCGGACGGGCTACTCTGGAAACACCATATATTTT.

This clonotype has a handful of counts. This chain joins TRBV10-3 and TRBJ1-6, with TRBD1 as a possible D gene (6 bases). V was cut by 4 bases and J by 8 bases, with 15 bases left in between. Germline V gives CDR1 ENHRY, CDR2 SYGVKD. The CDR3 has 15 amino acids. The CDR3 DNA sequence: TGTGCCATCAGTGGATTACAGGGAAAGGATTCACCCCTCCACTTT. It is translated as CAISGLQGKDSPLHF.

This clonotype was detected a few times. The chain couples TRBV5-1 to TRBJ1-1; maybe TRBD1 (6 bases). V shed 3 bases and J shed 3 bases, with 12 bases lying between them. The CDR3 is 14 amino acids. Germline V lookup: CDR1 SGHRS, CDR2 YFSETQ. The CDR3 coding sequence is TGCGCCAGCAGCTATAACAGGGTGGACACTGAAGCTTTCTTT. Translated, it gives CASSYNRVDTEAFF.

This clonotype was counted only a few times. The chain links TRBV20-1 to TRBJ2-7, with D possibly TRBD2 on 6 matching bases. Germline V gene sequence: CDR1 DFQATT, CDR2 SNEGSKA (reference sequence). V lost 0 bases and J 3 bases, leaving 21 bases between the germline ends. The length of the CDR3 is 17 residues. CDR3 in DNA: TGCAGTGCTAGAGATCGGGAGTCGCAGGTCTATTACTACGAGCAGTACTTC. This codes for CSARDRESQVYYYEQYF.

This clonotype was seen many times. The chain recombines TRBV12-3 or TRBV12-4 with TRBJ2-5, with D possibly TRBD2 on 5 matching bases. V was shortened by 3 bases and J by 3 bases, with 8 bases between the two germline ends. This CDR3 has 13 amino acids. The CDR3 region is CASSFFGEETQYF. CDR3 nucleotides: TGTGCCAGCAGTTTCTTCGGGGAAGAGACCCAGTACTTC.

This clonotype occurred a few times. The chain is built from TRBV20-1 and TRBJ2-7; TRBD1 matches 8 bases. V lost 6 bases, J lost 2 bases, and 9 bases stayed unmatched. Germline CDR1 DFQATT, CDR2 SNEGSKA (reference sequence). The CDR3 length is 14 residues. DNA for the CDR3: TGCAGTGCCTCGGACAGGGATCCTCCCTACGAGCAGTACGTC. As protein: CSASDRDPPYEQYV.

In its sample, this clonotype was seen a few times. The chain carries TRBV28 and TRBJ2-7, with D maybe TRBD1 (6 bases). Trimming removed 6 bases at V and 4 bases at J, with 13 bases between. Germline V gene sequence: CDR1 MDHEN, CDR2 SYDVKM. This CDR3 is 13 amino acids long. The CDR3 DNA reads as TGTGCCAGCAGGCAAACAGGGATTTACGAGCAGTACGTC. Translated, it gives CASRQTGIYEQYV.

The rearrangement uses TRBV9 and TRBJ1-5; a possible D gene is TRBD1 (6 bases). This CDR3 spans 18 amino acids. The V gene lost 0 bases and the J gene lost 1 base, with 17 bases spanning the gap. Germline-derived CDR1 and CDR2 are SGDLS and YYNGEE. CDR3 in amino acids: CASSVAREFDRSNQPQHF. The CDR3, as DNA: TGTGCCAGCAGCGTAGCGAGGGAATTCGACAGGAGCAATCAGCCCCAGCATTTT.

This chain links TRBV28 with TRBJ2-6; 10 positions agree with TRBD1. CDR1 is MDHEN, CDR2 SYDVKM, per germline. There are 15 residues in the CDR3. Trimming removed 6 bases from V and 2 bases from J; junction bases left unmatched: 1. The CDR3 protein is CASRDRGTGANVLTF. Here the CDR3 DNA reads TGTGCCAGCAGGGACAGGGGGACTGGGGCCAACGTCCTGACTTTC.

In this sample, this clonotype turned up many times. The chain combines TRBV20-1 with TRBJ2-7; 7 bases agree with TRBD1. V lost 6 bases and J lost 3; bases outside the gene matches: 8. CDR3 size: 13 residues. In germline, CDR1 is DFQATT, CDR2 SNEGSKA (reference sequence). CDR3 amino acids: CSALRQGYYEQYV. The CDR3 DNA sequence: TGCAGTGCCCTACGACAGGGTTACTACGAGCAGTACGTC.

This clonotype was seen at least ten times. CDR3 in amino acids: CASSGGQEDIQYF. The DNA for the CDR3 is TGTGCCAGCAGTGGCGGACAGGAGGACATTCAGTACTTC. The chain joins TRBV25-1 to TRBJ2-4, with 7 bases identical to TRBD1. In germline, CDR1 is MGHDK, CDR2 SYGVNS. Trimming removed 4 bases from V and 8 bases from J; junction bases left unmatched: 5. This CDR3 has 13 residues.

This sequence joins TRBV12-3 or TRBV12-4 and TRBJ1-1; the D is unclear. There are 14 residues in the CDR3. Deletions cut 2 bases from V and 5 bases from J, with 12 bases between. Here the CDR3 DNA reads TGTGCCAGCAGTTTATCGGTGGTGAGGACTGAAGCTTTCTTT. It translates to CASSLSVVRTEAFF.

The rearrangement links TRBV9 to TRBJ2-7, with 8 bases matching TRBD1. The germline V gene encodes CDR1 SGDLS and CDR2 YYNGEE. V was clipped by 10 bases and J by 6 bases; unmatched bases: 9. This CDR3 is 12 amino acids long. The CDR3 region is CAGRDRRSEQYV. CDR3 DNA sequence: TGTGCCGGCCGGGACAGGCGGTCCGAGCAGTACGTC.

This clonotype was seen ten or more times. The V call is TRBV6-2 or TRBV6-3, the J call TRBJ2-5; D unclear. CDR3 length: 14 amino acids. The germline V and J ends were trimmed by 0 bases and 3 bases, with 8 bases remaining between them. Germline assignment: CDR1 MNHEY and CDR2 SVGEGT. The CDR3: CASSYSLPEETQYF. The CDR3 DNA is TGTGCCAGCAGTTACTCCCTACCGGAAGAGACCCAGTACTTC.

V and J are TRBV29-1 and TRBJ1-5; 8 bases fit TRBD1. Germline CDR1 reads SQVTM; CDR2 reads ANQGSEA. The CDR3 loop spans 14 amino acids. Trimming took 7 bases from V and 0 from J; bases not matched to a gene: 5. The CDR3 reads CSAIGTGSNQPQHF. CDR3 coding DNA: TGCAGCGCAATCGGGACAGGTAGCAATCAGCCCCAGCATTTT. The full variable domain, rest sourced from reference TRBV29-1 and TRBJ1-5, is SAVISQKPSRDICQRGTSLTIQCQVDSQVTMMFWYRQQPGQSLTLIATANQGSEATYESGFVIDKFPISRPNLTFSTLTVSNMSPEDSSIYLCSAIGTGSNQPQHFGDGTRLSIL.